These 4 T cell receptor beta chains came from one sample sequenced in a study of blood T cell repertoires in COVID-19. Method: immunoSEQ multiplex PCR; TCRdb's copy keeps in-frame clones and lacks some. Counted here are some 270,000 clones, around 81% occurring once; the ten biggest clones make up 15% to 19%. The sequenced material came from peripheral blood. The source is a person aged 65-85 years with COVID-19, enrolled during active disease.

The CDR3 protein is CATRQAKSTEAFF. CDR3 DNA: TGTGCCACGAGACAGGCGAAGAGCACTGAAGCTTTCTTT. This chain connects TRBV10-3 to TRBJ1-1; maybe TRBD1 (6 bases). Germline CDR1 ENHRY, CDR2 SYGVKD. The CDR3 loop spans 13 amino acids. V dropped 10 bases and J dropped 4 bases, with 16 bases sitting between them.

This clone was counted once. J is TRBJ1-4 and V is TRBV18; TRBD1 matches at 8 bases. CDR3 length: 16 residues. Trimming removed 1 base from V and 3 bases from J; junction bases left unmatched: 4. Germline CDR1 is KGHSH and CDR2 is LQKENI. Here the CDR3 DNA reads TGTGCCAGCTCACCACGCGGGACAGGCGCTAATGAAAAACTGTTTTTT. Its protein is CASSPRGTGANEKLFF.

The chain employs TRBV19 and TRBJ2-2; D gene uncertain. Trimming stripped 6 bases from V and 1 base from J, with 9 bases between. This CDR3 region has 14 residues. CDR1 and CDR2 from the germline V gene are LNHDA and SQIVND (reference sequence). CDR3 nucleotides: TGTGCCAGTAGGTTATCCGGGAACACCGGGGAGCTGTTTTTT. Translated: CASRLSGNTGELFF.

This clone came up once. CDR3 DNA: TGTGCCAGCAGTTCGATCCCTAAGACTAGCTTCTCCTACAATGAGCAGTTCTTC. It specifies CASSSIPKTSFSYNEQFF. The chain links TRBV27 to TRBJ2-1; 7 bases map to TRBD2. The V and J ends lost 4 bases and 0 bases, in that order; junction bases with no gene match: 12. In germline, CDR1 is MNHEY, CDR2 SMNVEV (reference sequence). CDR3 length: 18 residues.